The T cell receptor beta chain described here comes from a study of T-cell reconstitution after alpha-beta-depleted transplantation in children. Unique molecular identifiers were incorporated into the prepared TCRbeta library. Each CDR3 protein gets one entry after TCRdb re-called the PCR reads with MiXCR. The table shows 900,000 or so distinct CDR3 sequences, with roughly 16% occurring only once. The CDR3 has 12 amino acids. Germline CDR1 MNHEY, CDR2 SVGAGI. V was clipped by 0 bases and J by 8 bases, with 5 bases between them. General study points: Among T cells one year after transplant, newly produced cells accounted for most counts and diversity. Reportedly, only several hundred clones from non-depleted graft cells drove alpha-beta T-cell counts at about two months. Diversity of TCRbeta at day 60 was high in some patients, arising from surviving recipient T cells and thymic progenitors.

This clonotype has a count of ten or more. Its matching antigen is unknown. The chain couples TRBV6-5 to TRBJ2-1; D remains ambiguous. This TCR was sampled from a male patient aged 5 to 17 who had a stem cell transplant for acute lymphoblastic leukemia, so the T cells may come from the graft donor. Sequenced material: PBMCs, mostly from graft donor cells, taken 360 days after TCRalphabeta/CD19-depleted stem cell transplant. CDR3 sequence reads: CASSYSGYEQFF. CDR3 nucleotide sequence: TGTGCCAGCAGTTACTCCGGTTATGAGCAGTTCTTC.